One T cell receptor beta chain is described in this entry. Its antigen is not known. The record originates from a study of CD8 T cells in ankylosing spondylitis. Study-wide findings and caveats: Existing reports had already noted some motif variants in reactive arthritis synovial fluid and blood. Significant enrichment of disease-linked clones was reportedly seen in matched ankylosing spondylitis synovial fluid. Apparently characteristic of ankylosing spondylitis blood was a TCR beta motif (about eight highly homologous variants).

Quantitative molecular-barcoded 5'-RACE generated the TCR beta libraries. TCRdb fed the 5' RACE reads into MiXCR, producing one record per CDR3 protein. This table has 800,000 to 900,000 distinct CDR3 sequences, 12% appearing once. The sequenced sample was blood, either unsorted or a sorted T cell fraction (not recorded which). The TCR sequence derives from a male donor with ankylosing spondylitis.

The CDR3: CASSSQSLAYEQYF. In DNA form, the CDR3 reads TGTGCCAGCAGCTCCCAATCCCTAGCCTACGAGCAGTACTTC. The J gene is TRBJ2-7, the V gene TRBV7-9; D unresolved. Germline V gene data show CDR1 as SEHNR and CDR2 as FQNEAQ (reference sequence). V shed 4 bases and J shed 2 bases, with 12 bases lying between them. The CDR3 is made up of 14 amino acids.